These 4 T cell receptor beta chains share one sample of origin, sequenced in a study of neurological immune-mediated disorders. TCRdb reanalysed the 5' RACE reads using MiXCR and keeps one entry per CDR3 protein. In the table there are around 68,000 distinct CDR3 sequences, over 4% of which are singletons. The sequencing input was PBMCs. The receptors stem from a man between 50 and 59 years old with multiple sclerosis.

This clonotype was recorded many times. The rearrangement joins TRBV5-6 to TRBJ1-4; TRBD1 aligns across 7 bases. Trimming at V came to 2 bases and at J to 6 bases, leaving 10 bases not matched to a gene. Germline V gene lookup returns CDR1 SGHDT and CDR2 YYEEEE. CDR3 length: 16 residues. Here the CDR3 reads CASSLRVTGYDEKLFF. CDR3 DNA sequence: TGTGCCAGCAGCTTAAGGGTGACAGGGTATGATGAAAAACTGTTTTTT.

This clonotype was seen ten or more times. The J gene is TRBJ1-5, the V gene TRBV12-3 or TRBV12-4; no firm D call. CDR3 length: 12 amino acids. Trimming removed 6 bases at V and 6 bases at J, with 9 bases between. CDR3 region: CASSRISQPQHF. The CDR3 DNA reads as TGTGCCAGCAGCAGGATAAGTCAGCCCCAGCATTTT.

This clonotype was detected ten times or more. This chain uses TRBV7-6 with TRBJ2-3, with 15 nucleotides matching TRBD2. The CDR3 has 16 residues. Germline V gene lookup returns CDR1 SGHVS and CDR2 FNYEAQ. V lost 4 bases and J lost 5; bases outside the gene matches: 4. This chain's CDR3 is CASSSGLAGGQDTQYF. DNA for the CDR3: TGTGCCAGCAGCTCCGGACTAGCGGGGGGGCAAGATACGCAGTATTTT.

This clonotype showed up many times. The chain employs TRBV18 and TRBJ1-1, with 10 bases that match TRBD1. The CDR3 covers 15 residues. J lost 7 bases, V lost 3 bases, and 8 bases had no gene match. The V gene's germline CDR1 is KGHSH and CDR2 LQKENI. The CDR3, as DNA: TGTGCCAGCTCACCGGGGACAGGGGTCCCGGGTGAAGCTTTCTTT. Translating gives CASSPGTGVPGEAFF.